One sample yielded the 3 T cell receptor beta chains listed below, sequenced in a study of shared T cell receptors in the human thymus. Profiling relied on immunoSEQ multiplex PCR, and the TCRdb table lists in-frame clones only, not all of them. The sample comprises about 730,000 clones, approximately 83% of which are singletons, and roughly 0.01% rests with the top ten. This sample was shared with a second study, whose subject was human thymus T cells.

Sequencing was done on a sample of thymocytes. These receptors were taken from a girl under three years old with a congenital heart defect.

J is TRBJ2-1 and V is TRBV9; possible D gene TRBD2, 7 bases. Germline V gene sequence: CDR1 SGDLS, CDR2 YYNGEE. The CDR3 sequence is 13 residues long. V lost 7 bases to trimming and J lost 4 bases, with 12 bases between them. Written as DNA, the CDR3 is TGTGCCAGCGGAGGGGGGGGTTACAATGAGCAGTTCTTC. Translation gives CASGGGGYNEQFF.

The chain combines TRBV15 with TRBJ2-1, with 8 bases that match TRBD2. J gave up 4 bases and V 6 bases, and 8 bases lay outside the gene matches. This CDR3 is built from 15 residues. Looked up from germline, CDR1 is LNHNV and CDR2 is YYDKDF (reference sequence). The CDR3 spells CATRYGGGPYNEQFF. The CDR3 DNA reads TGTGCCACCAGGTACGGGGGGGGTCCGTACAATGAGCAGTTCTTC.

This sequence joins TRBV27 and TRBJ1-1; D perhaps matches TRBD1 (5 bases). V gave up 3 bases and J gave up 4 bases, with 12 bases separating them. Germline loops: CDR1 MNHEY, CDR2 SMNVEV (reference sequence). The CDR3 consists of 14 residues. Here the CDR3 reads CASSLYQGGTEAFF. The CDR3 nucleotides read TGTGCCAGCAGTTTGTATCAGGGAGGCACTGAAGCTTTCTTT.